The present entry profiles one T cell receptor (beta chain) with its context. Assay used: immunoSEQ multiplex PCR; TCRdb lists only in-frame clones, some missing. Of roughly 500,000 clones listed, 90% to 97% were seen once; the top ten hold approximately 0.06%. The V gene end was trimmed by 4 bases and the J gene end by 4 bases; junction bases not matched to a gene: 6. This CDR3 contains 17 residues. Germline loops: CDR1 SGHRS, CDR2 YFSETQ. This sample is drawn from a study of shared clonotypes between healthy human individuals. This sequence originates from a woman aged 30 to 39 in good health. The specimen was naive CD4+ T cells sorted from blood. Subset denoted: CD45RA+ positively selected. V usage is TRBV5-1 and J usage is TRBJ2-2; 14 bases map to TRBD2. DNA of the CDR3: TGCGCCAGCAGCCTGGGACTAGCGGGAGTTAGCACCGGGGAGCTGTTTTTT. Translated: CASSLGLAGVSTGELFF.